These 10 T cell receptor beta chains were all obtained from the same sample, sequenced in a study of T cells after posttransplantation cyclophosphamide. Cyclophosphamide on days +3 and +4 followed busulfan-fludarabine conditioning and a marrow graft. Measured with immunoSEQ multiplex PCR; TCRdb has only the in-frame clones, and not every one. The data show approximately 12,000 clones, roughly 2% seen once. The source material was PBMCs, sampled after allogeneic stem cell transplant with posttransplant cyclophosphamide. These receptors were taken from a male patient aged 25-45 years who received an allogeneic stem cell transplant from a related donor, was CMV-positive, and had no GVHD. Some T cells may have come from the graft donor.

This chain links TRBV5-4 with TRBJ2-3; 7 bases fit TRBD1. The germline V gene has CDR1 SGHNT and CDR2 YYREEE (reference sequence). The CDR3 runs 14 residues. V lost 5 bases and J lost 2; bases outside the gene matches: 5. In DNA, the CDR3 is TGTGCCAGCAGATGGGACAGATTCACAGATACGCAGTATTTT. Translated, it gives CASRWDRFTDTQYF.

The gene calls are TRBV19 and TRBJ1-5; tentative D call: TRBD1 (5 bases). CDR3 length equals 12 residues. Germline CDR1 and CDR2: LNHDA and SQIVND (reference sequence). V shed 5 bases and J shed 7 bases, with 9 bases lying between them. Here the CDR3 DNA reads TGTGCCAGTAGTCCGGGGGACCAGCCCCAGCATTTT. Protein sequence: CASSPGDQPQHF.

This clone was observed a handful of times. The chain carries TRBV6-6 and TRBJ2-7, with D possibly being TRBD1 (5 bases). Per the germline V gene, CDR1 is MNHNY and CDR2 is SVGAGI (reference sequence). V was pared by 2 bases and J by 2 bases, with 13 bases between. The CDR3 has 15 amino acids. The CDR3 DNA follows: TGTGCCAGCAGTTACGGGCAGGGAAGTACCTACGAGCAGTACTTC. The encoded protein is CASSYGQGSTYEQYF.

This clone has just a few counts. This chain links TRBV7-2 with TRBJ2-5; 7 nucleotides agree with TRBD1. Near its end, the DNA agrees better with TRBJ2-7, so the J call may be wrong. Germline CDR1 reads SGHTA; CDR2 reads FQGNSA. CDR3 size: 15 residues. The CDR3 protein is CASRAQGQITYEQYF. DNA of the CDR3: TGTGCCAGCAGGGCCCAGGGACAGATTACCTACGAGCAGTACTTC.

The rearrangement joins TRBV27 to TRBJ1-1; tentatively, D is TRBD1 (5 bases). The CDR3 is 14 amino acids. V was trimmed by 2 bases and J by 3 bases, leaving 10 bases between them. Germline V CDR1 and CDR2: MNHEY, SMNVEV (reference sequence). The CDR3 region is CASSLGNRYTEAFF. The CDR3 nucleotides read TGTGCCAGCAGTTTAGGGAACAGGTACACTGAAGCTTTCTTT.

In its sample, this clone was seen a few times. The chain joins TRBV4-1 to TRBJ2-7; TRBD1 matches at 8 bases. The V gene's germline CDR1 is MGHRA and CDR2 YSYEKL. The CDR3 is 16 amino acids. With V trimmed by 2 bases and J by 2 bases, 8 bases remained unmatched. For the CDR3, the DNA is TGCGCCAGCAGCCAATTAGACAGGGGCCGTACCTACGAGCAGTACTTC. Protein product: CASSQLDRGRTYEQYF.

The V call is TRBV4-3, the J call TRBJ1-1, with a possible D match to TRBD1 (5 bases). Per the germline V gene, CDR1 is LGHNA and CDR2 is YSLEER. Trimming cost V 2 bases and J 2 bases, with 12 bases left between them. CDR3 length equals 15 residues. This CDR3 reads CASSQSLTGNTEAFF. The CDR3 DNA follows: TGCGCCAGCAGCCAATCATTAACAGGAAACACTGAAGCTTTCTTT.

This rearrangement joins TRBV28 to TRBJ2-7, with 10 bases that match TRBD1. The V and J ends lost 4 bases and 7 bases, in that order; junction bases with no gene match: 22. Germline CDR1 is MDHEN and CDR2 is SYDVKM. The CDR3 length is 19 residues. CDR3 in amino acids: CASSSPPGQGWTRMGEQYF. CDR3 coding DNA: TGTGCCAGCAGTTCGCCACCGGGACAGGGGTGGACAAGGATGGGGGAGCAGTACTTC.

This chain connects TRBV7-9 to TRBJ2-3; 11 positions agree with TRBD2. The CDR3 spans 16 residues. The germline V gene has CDR1 SEHNR and CDR2 FQNEAQ (reference sequence). V was clipped by 7 bases and J by 2 bases; unmatched bases: 8. CDR3 protein: CASNRLAGGYTDTQYF. The DNA for the CDR3 is TGTGCCAGCAACCGGCTAGCGGGGGGATACACAGATACGCAGTATTTT.

Of note for this clone: Different DNA sequences within this sample yield the same CDR3. The chain carries TRBV2 and TRBJ2-2; tentative D call: TRBD1 (5 bases). The CDR3 loop spans 15 amino acids. Germline values: CDR1 SNHLY, CDR2 FYNNEI. Trimming took 9 bases from V and 2 from J, leaving 16 bases between them. The CDR3 spells CASAPSTVNTGELFF. The DNA of the CDR3 is TGTGCCAGTGCCCCATCGACAGTTAACACCGGGGAGCTGTTTTTT.